This T cell receptor (beta chain) was obtained from a study of beta chain features in type 1 diabetes. Findings of the study overall: Researchers caution that PCR might favor shorter templates, equally among patients and controls. Moderately but significantly shorter TCRB CDR3s were found in Type 1 diabetes patients in all four CD4+ subsets.

A sort by CD45RO/CCR7/CD25/CD127/CD95/CD27 yielded CD4+ naive, central memory, regulatory and stem cell-like memory cells. V lost 7 bases and J lost 5; bases outside the gene matches: 10. The germline V gene has CDR1 MNHNY and CDR2 SVGAGI (reference sequence). The CDR3 covers 14 residues. About this clone: Its cognate antigen is unknown.

What was sequenced were expressed TCRB transcripts, since all of the isolated RNA had been reverse transcribed. TCRdb's copy holds only in-frame clones and misses some; the assay was immunoSEQ multiplex PCR. The sample lists about 650,000 clones; roughly 12% were seen once. The sequence derives from a man between 25 and 39 years old with type 1 diabetes. Sequencing was done on a sample of naive CD4+ T cells from blood. The V call is TRBV6-6, the J call TRBJ1-1, with 7 bases fitting TRBD1. The CDR3 bases are TGTGCCAGCACCAAGGGACAGTGGATGACTGAAGCTTTCTTT. Its translation: CASTKGQWMTEAFF.